One and the same sample provided the 5 T cell receptor beta chains below, sequenced in a study of T cell repertoires in cytomegalovirus infection. From the reads, TCRdb called clonotypes with MiXCR, one entry per CDR3 protein. The data show around 300,000 distinct CDR3 sequences, over 7.5% seen once. Sequencing was performed on PBMCs. The receptors originated from a human donor in good health (CMV status not recorded). Some clones in this sample may be carry-over from other donors' samples.

This clonotype was picked up many times. The J gene is TRBJ2-1, the V gene TRBV5-4; D is unresolved. Germline assignment: CDR1 SGHNT and CDR2 YYREEE (reference sequence). V was shortened by 2 bases and J by 2 bases, with 8 bases between the two germline ends. The CDR3 runs to 14 residues. The CDR3 sequence is CASSFSQPYNEQFF. DNA for the CDR3: TGTGCCAGCAGCTTTAGTCAACCCTACAATGAGCAGTTCTTC.

The rearrangement links TRBV3-1 to TRBJ1-5, with TRBD1 matching over 9 bases. The CDR3 consists of 14 residues. With 5 bases clipped from V and 5 bases from J, the junction kept 4 bases outside the gene matches. Per germline, CDR1 LGHDT and CDR2 YNNKEL (reference sequence). CDR3 sequence (DNA): TGTGCCAGCAGCTCCGGGACAGGGTATCAGCCCCAGCATTTT. Protein product: CASSSGTGYQPQHF.

This clonotype was counted ten times or more. The chain employs TRBV7-2 and TRBJ1-5; D unresolved. The CDR3 covers 15 residues. Per the germline V gene, CDR1 is SGHTA and CDR2 is FQGNSA. Trimming removed 3 bases from V and 7 bases from J, with 16 bases in between. Here the CDR3 reads CASSLGKWARQPQHF. CDR3 bases: TGTGCCAGCAGCTTGGGAAAATGGGCCCGGCAGCCCCAGCATTTT.

This chain uses TRBV5-6 with TRBJ2-3, with 8 bases fitting TRBD2. V lost 3 bases to trimming and J lost 7 bases; unmatched junction nucleotides: 7. The germline V gene has CDR1 SGHDT and CDR2 YYEEEE. This CDR3 contains 14 residues. Here the CDR3 DNA reads TGTGCCAGCAGCTCCCAGCGGGAGTCGAATACGCAGTATTTT. It is translated as CASSSQRESNTQYF. Full variable domain (outside the CDR3, taken from reference TRBV5-6 and TRBJ2-3): DAGVTQSPTHLIKTRGQQVTLRCSPKSGHDTVSWYQQALGQGPQFIFQYYEEEERQRGNFPDRFSGHQFPNYSSELNVNALLLGDSALYLCASSSQRESNTQYFGPGTRLTVL.

The V and J genes are TRBV7-2 and TRBJ1-6; 7 bases agree with TRBD1. There are 15 residues in the CDR3. Germline V gene lookup returns CDR1 SGHTA and CDR2 FQGNSA. V shed 6 bases and J 13 bases; nucleotides not matched to a gene: 15. The chain's CDR3 is CASRETRQGQRPLHF. The DNA for the CDR3 is TGTGCCAGCAGGGAAACGAGACAGGGTCAGCGGCCCCTCCACTTT.